The next 30 T cell receptor beta chains were all read from a single sample in a study of T cell changes during pregnancy in multiple sclerosis. This table comes from immunoSEQ multiplex PCR, and its TCRdb copy is limited to in-frame clones, with some not included. The sample comprises around 130,000 clones, around 95% of which are singletons, and less than 0.55% rests with the top ten. The sample consisted of peripheral blood, taken after pregnancy. Every receptor here comes from a female donor with multiple sclerosis, enrolled in a pregnancy study.

The chain is built from TRBV5-1 and TRBJ2-7, with D possibly matching TRBD1 (5 bases). The CDR3 loop spans 13 amino acids. Looked up from germline, CDR1 is SGHRS and CDR2 is YFSETQ. Trimming took 3 bases from V and 0 from J, leaving 7 bases between them. The CDR3 bases are TGCGCCAGCAGCTCTGGGGCCTCCTACGAGCAGTACTTC. Its protein is CASSSGASYEQYF.

This clone has a single count. The gene calls are TRBV5-4 and TRBJ1-2, with TRBD1 matching 8 bases. Germline CDR1 and CDR2: SGHNT and YYREEE (reference sequence). V shed 0 bases and J 6 bases; nucleotides not matched to a gene: 7. The CDR3 covers 15 residues. CDR3 in amino acids: CASSLEGRGHDGYTF. The CDR3 bases are TGTGCCAGCAGCTTGGAGGGCAGGGGGCATGATGGCTACACCTTC.

V is TRBV7-2 and J is TRBJ2-2; D uncertain. Germline lookup yields CDR1 SGHTA and CDR2 FQGNSA. The CDR3 is 14 residues long. The V end lost 10 bases, the J end lost 0 bases, and 12 bases lay between the germline ends. CDR3 sequence: CAIQGTTNTGELFF. CDR3 nucleotides: TGTGCCATACAAGGAACTACGAACACCGGGGAGCTGTTTTTT.

This chain uses TRBV5-1 with TRBJ1-4; a possible D gene is TRBD1 (5 bases). The CDR3 consists of 15 residues. V gave up 7 bases and J gave up 5 bases, with 18 bases separating them. Germline V lookup: CDR1 SGHRS, CDR2 YFSETQ. The CDR3 DNA reads TGCGCCAGCGGCCCGGGGGTCAACGCGAATGAAAAACTGTTTTTT. It specifies CASGPGVNANEKLFF.

CDR3 in amino acids: CASSLAGNQETQYF. The CDR3 DNA is TGCGCCAGCAGCTTGGCAGGTAACCAAGAGACCCAGTACTTC. The chain combines TRBV5-1 with TRBJ2-5; D gene unclear. Germline V gives CDR1 SGHRS, CDR2 YFSETQ. The CDR3 sequence is 14 residues long. V lost 0 bases to trimming and J lost 0 bases, with 6 bases between them.

V and J are TRBV7-9 and TRBJ2-5; tentatively, D is TRBD2 (6 bases). The ends were cut back, 7 bases at V and 2 bases at J, with 14 bases in the middle. The CDR3 has 14 amino acids. Germline CDR1 reads SEHNR; CDR2 reads FQNEAQ (reference sequence). The CDR3 bases are TGTGCCAGCACCTTGGTAGCGGCACAAGAGACCCAGTACTTC. It encodes CASTLVAAQETQYF.

The chain is built from TRBV19 and TRBJ2-1, with D possibly being TRBD2 (6 bases). CDR3 length equals 14 residues. Germline-derived CDR1 and CDR2 are LNHDA and SQIVND (reference sequence). The V end was cut by 4 bases, the J end by 3 bases, with 10 bases between. For the CDR3, the DNA is TGTGCCAGTAGTAGCGGGAATGGCTACAATGAGCAGTTCTTC. Its protein product is CASSSGNGYNEQFF.

The rearrangement joins TRBV5-8 to TRBJ1-4; 7 bases are shared with TRBD1. Germline V gene sequence: CDR1 SGHTS, CDR2 YDEGEE. The CDR3 consists of 15 residues. Trimming cost V 3 bases and J 5 bases; bases outside gene matches: 7. CDR3 protein: CASSWGDSRNEKLFF. In DNA form, the CDR3 reads TGTGCCAGCAGCTGGGGGGACAGCCGAAATGAAAAACTGTTTTTT.

The rearrangement links TRBV7-2 to TRBJ1-3, with a tentative D call TRBD1 (6 bases). V was trimmed by 2 bases and J by 7 bases, leaving 12 bases between them. Germline loops: CDR1 SGHTA, CDR2 FQGNSA. This CDR3 region has 14 residues. The CDR3 bases are TGTGCCAGCAGCTTAACCCCGACAGGCAACACCATATATTTT. This gives the protein CASSLTPTGNTIYF.

The chain joins TRBV27 to TRBJ1-5, with 10 bases aligning to TRBD1. The V and J ends lost 2 bases and 2 bases, in that order; junction bases with no gene match: 0. The CDR3 is made up of 15 amino acids. The V gene's germline CDR1 is MNHEY and CDR2 SMNVEV (reference sequence). CDR3: CASSLGTGGNQPQHF. The CDR3 DNA reads as TGTGCCAGCAGTTTAGGGACAGGGGGCAATCAGCCCCAGCATTTT.

CDR3 loop: CASSFRGEGNYSGNEQFF. CDR3 in DNA: TGCGCCAGCAGCTTCCGCGGGGAGGGGAATTACTCAGGCAATGAGCAGTTCTTC. The chain employs TRBV5-1 and TRBJ2-1; 7 nucleotides line up with TRBD2. CDR3 length: 18 residues. V trimming: 2 bases; J trimming: 6 bases; junction bases outside the gene matches: 17. CDR1 SGHRS and CDR2 YFSETQ come from the germline V gene. The full variable domain, rest sourced from reference TRBV5-1 and TRBJ2-1, is KAGVTQTPRYLIKTRGQQVTLSCSPISGHRSVSWYQQTPGQGLQFLFEYFSETQRNKGNFPGRFSGRQFSNSRSEMNVSTLELGDSALYLCASSFRGEGNYSGNEQFFGPGTRLTVL.

This chain links TRBV7-2 with TRBJ2-3, with D possibly matching TRBD1 (5 bases). The V gene lost 1 base and the J gene lost 4 bases, with 12 bases spanning the gap. CDR3 size: 15 residues. CDR1 is SGHTA, CDR2 FQGNSA, per germline. The CDR3 protein is CASSLVGQQPDTQYF. CDR3 in DNA: TGTGCCAGCAGCTTAGTGGGGCAGCAGCCAGATACGCAGTATTTT. The complete variable domain, with remaining parts taken from reference TRBV7-2 and TRBJ2-3, reads GAGVSQSPSNKVTEKGKDVELRCDPISGHTALYWYRQSLGQGLEFLIYFQGNSAPDKSGLPSDRFSAERTGGSVSTLTIQRTQQEDSAVYLCASSLVGQQPDTQYFGPGTRLTVL.

CDR3 in amino acids: CATSRDYGEQPQHF. CDR3 bases: TGTGCCACCAGCAGAGATTACGGGGAGCAGCCCCAGCATTTT. This rearrangement joins TRBV15 to TRBJ1-5; D ambiguous. The length of the CDR3 is 14 residues. The V gene's germline CDR1 is LNHNV and CDR2 YYDKDF (reference sequence). Trimming removed 0 bases from V and 7 bases from J, with 10 bases in between.

The V call is TRBV4-2, the J call TRBJ2-3, with D possibly TRBD2 on 5 matching bases. CDR1 and CDR2 from the germline V gene are LGHNA and YNFKEQ. With 0 bases removed from V and 7 bases from J, the gap between germline ends came to 8 bases. The CDR3 has 13 amino acids. CDR3 nucleotides: TGTGCCAGCAGCCAAGATCGGGGTAATACGCAGTATTTT. Residues: CASSQDRGNTQYF.

The gene calls are TRBV6-1 and TRBJ1-5; possibly TRBD1 for D (6 bases). Germline CDR1 MNHNS, CDR2 SASEGT. CDR3 size: 14 residues. Trimming took 5 bases from V and 6 from J, leaving 14 bases between them. The CDR3 region has the DNA TGTGCCAGCAGTCCAACAGGGAATCGTCAGCCCCAGCATTTT. Amino acid sequence: CASSPTGNRQPQHF.

The chain couples TRBV28 to TRBJ1-2; D is unclear. Trimming took 6 bases from V and 8 from J, leaving 10 bases between them. Germline values: CDR1 MDHEN, CDR2 SYDVKM. The CDR3 extends over 11 amino acids. Here the CDR3 reads CASSPSGGYTF. As DNA, the CDR3 is TGTGCCAGCAGCCCCTCGGGGGGCTACACCTTC.

The rearrangement joins TRBV6-1 to TRBJ2-5; tentative D call: TRBD2 (5 bases). CDR1 MNHNS and CDR2 SASEGT come from the germline V gene. The CDR3 runs 12 residues. The V end was cut by 9 bases, the J end by 0 bases, with 8 bases between. CDR3 coding DNA: TGTGCCAGTACGGGGTACCAAGAGACCCAGTACTTC. Protein sequence: CASTGYQETQYF.

The V gene is TRBV15, the J gene TRBJ1-5; TRBD1 aligns across 7 bases. The CDR3 runs 17 residues. CDR1 is LNHNV, CDR2 YYDKDF, per germline (reference sequence). The ends lost 0 bases at V and 4 bases at J; junction bases unmatched: 9. The CDR3 nucleotides read TGTGCCACCAGCAGAGATCCGGGCAGGGGGACAAATCAGCCCCAGCATTTT. Its protein is CATSRDPGRGTNQPQHF.

The chain recombines TRBV29-1 with TRBJ2-7; D may be TRBD2 (6 bases). CDR1 is SQVTM and CDR2 is ANQGSEA in the germline V gene. V lost 5 bases and J 3 bases, leaving 14 bases between the germline ends. The CDR3 totals 13 residues. The CDR3, as DNA: TGCAGCGTTTATTCCCCGGGGGTCTACGAGCAGTACTTC. Its translation is CSVYSPGVYEQYF.

This rearrangement joins TRBV10-3 to TRBJ2-2, with 9 bases identical to TRBD2. The V segment lost 2 bases and the J segment 5 bases; nucleotides outside the gene matches: 6. CDR1 is ENHRY, CDR2 SYGVKD, per germline. This CDR3 spans 16 amino acids. The CDR3 loop reads CAISEGLARPTGELFF. CDR3 bases: TGTGCCATCAGTGAGGGACTAGCGAGACCAACCGGGGAGCTGTTTTTT.

The chain uses TRBV25-1 and TRBJ1-1; a possible D gene is TRBD1 (5 bases). CDR3 size: 15 residues. CDR1 and CDR2 from the germline V gene are MGHDK and SYGVNS. Trimming removed 1 base at V and 4 bases at J, with 13 bases between. The CDR3 coding sequence is TGTGCCAGCAGTGAATTAAGGGTAAGGGGCACTGAAGCTTTCTTT. This gives the protein CASSELRVRGTEAFF.

The chain couples TRBV29-1 to TRBJ2-2; D remains ambiguous. The CDR3 is 13 amino acids. The V gene lost 3 bases and the J gene lost 2 bases, with 7 bases spanning the gap. The germline V gene has CDR1 SQVTM and CDR2 ANQGSEA. CDR3 region: CSVERRNTGELFF. For the CDR3, the DNA is TGCAGCGTTGAGAGGCGTAACACCGGGGAGCTGTTTTTT.

V usage is TRBV18 and J usage is TRBJ2-7, with 8 bases lining up with TRBD1. The CDR3 consists of 14 residues. Germline CDR1 KGHSH, CDR2 LQKENI. Trimming cost V 3 bases and J 2 bases; bases outside gene matches: 3. The CDR3: CASSPTGVPYEQYF. The CDR3 DNA reads as TGTGCCAGCTCACCGACAGGGGTGCCCTACGAGCAGTACTTC.

The V and J genes are TRBV7-2 and TRBJ2-2; a possible D gene is TRBD2 (6 bases). The V and J ends lost 4 bases and 4 bases respectively, with 16 bases between them. The CDR3 extends over 16 amino acids. The germline CDR1 and CDR2 sequences are SGHTA and FQGNSA. As DNA, the CDR3 is TGTGCCAGCAGCTCCCCCAGGGTCGGGGGCACCGGGGAGCTGTTTTTT. Protein: CASSSPRVGGTGELFF.

The chain combines TRBV7-9 with TRBJ2-1; TRBD2 agrees at 12 bases. CDR3 length: 16 amino acids. Trimming removed 5 bases from V and 3 bases from J; junction bases left unmatched: 5. Germline-derived CDR1 and CDR2 are SEHNR and FQNEAQ (reference sequence). The CDR3 protein is CASSTGTSGFYNEQFF. CDR3 bases: TGTGCCAGCAGCACCGGGACTAGCGGGTTCTACAATGAGCAGTTCTTC.

The chain recombines TRBV11-1 with TRBJ2-5; 10 positions agree with TRBD2. The CDR3 has 13 residues. J gave up 5 bases and V 4 bases, and 1 base lay outside the gene matches. Germline values: CDR1 SGHAT, CDR2 FQDESV (reference sequence). The CDR3 DNA follows: TGTGCCAGCAGCTCGGGACTAGCGGAGACCCAGTACTTC. It encodes CASSSGLAETQYF.

V and J are TRBV11-2 and TRBJ2-7, with 8 bases lining up with TRBD1. CDR1 and CDR2 from the germline V gene are SGHAT and FQNNGV. The V gene end was trimmed by 0 bases and the J gene end by 0 bases; junction bases not matched to a gene: 10. The CDR3 sequence is 18 residues long. The chain's CDR3 is CASSLDWGWGQVSYEQYF. CDR3 bases: TGTGCCAGCAGCTTAGATTGGGGGTGGGGACAGGTCTCCTACGAGCAGTACTTC.

The rearrangement links TRBV20-1 to TRBJ1-1; D is uncertain. From germline, CDR1 is DFQATT and CDR2 SNEGSKA (reference sequence). The CDR3 is 11 amino acids. The V gene lost 1 base and the J gene lost 3 bases, with 3 bases spanning the gap. CDR3 protein: CSARGHTEAFF. In DNA form, the CDR3 reads TGCAGTGCTAGAGGGCACACTGAAGCTTTCTTT.

The chain links TRBV13 to TRBJ1-1; 10 bases are a match to TRBD1. Germline V gives CDR1 PRHDT, CDR2 FYEKMQ (reference sequence). After removal of 4 bases from V and 12 bases from J, the junction contained 8 bases not matched to a gene. The CDR3 is made up of 13 amino acids. This chain's CDR3 is CASSSGGQGRTFF. The CDR3 DNA follows: TGTGCCAGCAGCTCGGGGGGACAGGGGAGGACTTTCTTT.

The chain couples TRBV28 to TRBJ2-1; tentative D call: TRBD2 (5 bases). This CDR3 spans 13 amino acids. Germline V CDR1 and CDR2: MDHEN, SYDVKM. The ends were cut back, 8 bases at V and 3 bases at J, with 11 bases in the middle. Here the CDR3 DNA reads TGTGCCAGCTCCAAGGCGGGCTACAATGAGCAGTTCTTC. Translation gives CASSKAGYNEQFF.